The 6 T cell receptor beta chains below were found in one sample sequenced in a study of blood T cell repertoires in COVID-19. Only in-frame clones appear in the TCRdb table, and some are missing; sequencing was by immunoSEQ multiplex PCR. The sample gives more than 150,000 clones, roughly 76% of which show up once; 9.5% to 15% is in the top ten. Sequencing input: peripheral blood. The receptors were gathered from a woman aged 80 or over with COVID-19, enrolled during active disease.

The chain has TRBV19 and TRBJ1-5, with D possibly TRBD1 on 6 matching bases. Germline V gene data show CDR1 as LNHDA and CDR2 as SQIVND (reference sequence). V shed 3 bases and J shed 8 bases, with 11 bases lying between them. The CDR3 covers 13 residues. CDR3 bases: TGTGCCAGTAGTATCGGGGGGCGAAAGCCCCAGCATTTT. As protein: CASSIGGRKPQHF.

This clone was observed a handful of times. The J gene is TRBJ1-2, the V gene TRBV2, with TRBD1 matching 8 bases. Unmatched junction bases numbered 15, after V lost 5 bases and J lost 1 base. This CDR3 has 18 amino acids. The germline gives CDR1 SNHLY, CDR2 FYNNEI. The CDR3 sequence: CASSQTGASLPFNYGYTF. The CDR3 nucleotides read TGTGCCAGCAGTCAGACAGGGGCTAGCCTCCCCTTTAACTATGGCTACACCTTC.

The chain carries TRBV10-3 and TRBJ2-1; 13 positions match TRBD2. Germline assignment: CDR1 ENHRY and CDR2 SYGVKD. This CDR3 has 19 residues. V gave up 0 bases and J gave up 0 bases; unmatched junction bases: 5. CDR3 coding DNA: TGTGCCATCAGTGAGTCCGGACTAGCGGGAGTGAGCTCCTACAATGAGCAGTTCTTC. Translation: CAISESGLAGVSSYNEQFF.

This clone was seen once. The V call is TRBV27, the J call TRBJ1-5; D is ambiguous. V was cut by 4 bases and J by 4 bases, with 11 bases left in between. Germline V gene lookup returns CDR1 MNHEY and CDR2 SMNVEV (reference sequence). There are 14 residues in the CDR3. Here the CDR3 reads CASSSTRTNQPQHF. The CDR3 DNA follows: TGTGCCAGCAGTTCGACCCGGACTAATCAGCCCCAGCATTTT.

This chain links TRBV29-1 with TRBJ1-3; D not resolved. The CDR3 covers 15 residues. V shed 0 bases and J shed 5 bases, with 14 bases lying between them. Looked up from germline, CDR1 is SQVTM and CDR2 is ANQGSEA. The CDR3 reads CSVEDPGSGRNTIYF. The CDR3 DNA is TGCAGCGTTGAAGATCCGGGGAGCGGAAGAAACACCATATATTTT. The variable domain in full, completed from reference TRBV29-1 and TRBJ1-3, reads SAVISQKPSRDICQRGTSLTIQCQVDSQVTMMFWYRQQPGQSLTLIATANQGSEATYESGFVIDKFPISRPNLTFSTLTVSNMSPEDSSIYLCSVEDPGSGRNTIYFGEGSWLTVV.

The chain has TRBV5-4 and TRBJ2-1; a weak D match, TRBD2 (6 bases). Per germline, CDR1 SGHNT and CDR2 YYREEE (reference sequence). Trimming took 0 bases from V and 6 from J, leaving 13 bases between them. CDR3 length equals 15 residues. CDR3 region: CASSLDAGGSNEQFF. In DNA form, the CDR3 reads TGTGCCAGCAGCTTGGACGCTGGGGGGTCCAATGAGCAGTTCTTC.